These T cell receptor beta chains were read from a single sample in a study of T cells in localized non-small cell lung cancer. Generated by immunoSEQ multiplex PCR, the TCRdb table keeps only in-frame clones and is missing some. The data hold 30,000 to 35,000 clones, with 85% to 90% observed a single time. The sample consisted of peripheral blood, taken before any cancer treatment. The source is a woman aged 35 to 70 with stage I lung adenocarcinoma. CDR3s include the opening cysteine and the closing phenylalanine or tryptophan. A D gene is named only where the DNA matches it firmly. Rows give clone size only sometimes, using once, few, many, or a class for an expanded clone.

abundance	d_gene	v_gene	len	j_gene	CDR3aa	CDR3nt
-	-	TRBV23-1	13	TRBJ1-2	CASSPSKNYGYTF	TGCGCCAGCAGTCCGAGCAAGAACTATGGCTACACCTTC
few	-	TRBV7-8	13	TRBJ2-5	CASRPGSQETQYF	TGTGCCAGCAGGCCCGGGTCCCAAGAGACCCAGTACTTC
-	-	TRBV2	14	TRBJ1-2	CASSELAQGDGYTF	TGTGCCAGCAGTGAATTGGCGCAGGGTGATGGCTACACCTTC
-	-	TRBV9	15	TRBJ2-7	CASSVGVAGASEQYF	TGTGCCAGCAGCGTAGGGGTAGCCGGGGCCTCCGAGCAGTACTTC
-	-	TRBV4-3	17	TRBJ2-2	CASSQVWGALTTGELFF	TGCGCCAGCAGCCAAGTTTGGGGAGCTCTGACCACCGGGGAGCTGTTTTTT
once	-	TRBV30	14	TRBJ1-2	CAWSGRGTNYGYTF	TGTGCCTGGAGTGGAAGGGGGACTAACTATGGCTACACCTTC
-	TRBD1	TRBV2	14	TRBJ2-3	CASTYQGAADTQYF	TGTGCCAGCACTTACCAGGGGGCTGCAGATACGCAGTATTTT
-	-	TRBV4-3	16	TRBJ2-5	CASSQEVRPYQETQYF	TGCGCCAGCAGCCAAGAAGTCCGCCCGTACCAAGAGACCCAGTACTTC
once	TRBD1	TRBV5-1	18	TRBJ2-6	CASSPSGQGHSGANVLTF	TGCGCCAGCAGCCCCAGTGGACAGGGGCACTCTGGGGCCAACGTCCTGACTTTC
-	-	TRBV14	17	TRBJ2-3	CASSQGGAGFSTDTQYF	TGTGCCAGCAGCCAAGGGGGCGCCGGGTTTAGCACAGATACGCAGTATTTT
-	-	TRBV7-9	17	TRBJ1-3	CASSLKDGAKIGNTIYF	TGTGCCAGCAGCTTGAAGGACGGAGCTAAAATTGGAAACACCATATATTTT
-	-	TRBV7-9	15	TRBJ1-1	CASSLVSRGGTEAFF	TGTGCCAGCAGCTTAGTATCCAGGGGCGGCACTGAAGCTTTCTTT
-	-	TRBV5-4	12	TRBJ1-2	CASSSGFQGYTF	TGTGCCAGCAGCTCCGGTTTTCAGGGCTACACCTTC
-	-	TRBV6-6	13	TRBJ1-1	CASIKEGNTEAFF	TGTGCCAGCATCAAAGAGGGGAACACTGAAGCTTTCTTT
few	TRBD1	TRBV6-5	14	TRBJ1-6	CASRPDRATSPLHF	TGTGCCAGCAGGCCGGACAGGGCTACTTCACCCCTCCACTTT
-	TRBD1	TRBV27	14	TRBJ2-7	CASSAGTGVSEQYF	TGTGCCAGCAGTGCCGGGACAGGAGTGAGCGAGCAGTACTTC
-	-	TRBV19	15	TRBJ1-3	CATKPGPISGNTIYF	TGTGCCACTAAACCGGGACCGATCTCTGGAAACACCATATATTTT
-	-	TRBV29-1	10	TRBJ2-5	CSVEGGAQYF	TGCAGCGTTGAAGGTGGGGCCCAGTACTTC
-	-	TRBV28	16	TRBJ2-7	CASSPLAGEGSYEQYF	TGTGCCAGCAGCCCCCTGGCAGGGGAGGGCTCCTACGAGCAGTACTTC
-	-	TRBV6-4	13	TRBJ1-2	CASQKDTNYGYTF	TGTGCCAGCCAAAAGGATACTAACTATGGCTACACCTTC
-	-	TRBV6-1	13	TRBJ2-7	CASSFPLTHEQYF	TGTGCCAGCAGTTTCCCCTTGACCCACGAGCAGTACTTC
-	-	TRBV11-3	14	TRBJ2-2	CASRPTGNTGELFF	TGTGCCAGCAGGCCCACAGGGAACACCGGGGAGCTGTTTTTT
-	-	TRBV18	13	TRBJ1-2	CASSPDVNYGYTF	TGTGCCAGCTCACCCGACGTTAACTATGGCTACACCTTC
-	TRBD1	TRBV30	15	TRBJ1-6	CAWSGQGTYNSPLHF	TGTGCCTGGAGTGGACAGGGCACCTATAATTCACCCCTCCACTTT
-	TRBD2	TRBV7-7	16	TRBJ2-1	CASSRGLAGGDNEQFF	TGTGCCAGCAGCCGGGGGCTAGCGGGGGGCGACAATGAGCAGTTCTTC
-	TRBD2	TRBV4-3	17	TRBJ2-1	CASSQDLAGGSYNEQFF	TGCGCCAGCAGCCAGGACCTAGCGGGGGGCTCCTACAATGAGCAGTTCTTC
-	TRBD1	TRBV9	16	TRBJ1-2	CASSETRDRDYYGYTF	TGTGCCAGCAGCGAGACGAGGGACAGGGACTACTATGGCTACACCTTC
-	-	TRBV4-2	15	TRBJ1-1	CASSQVRGRATEAFF	TGTGCCAGCAGCCAAGTCCGGGGCAGGGCCACTGAAGCTTTCTTT
-	-	TRBV9	16	TRBJ2-7	CASSAGKGRGGYEQYF	TGTGCCAGCAGCGCCGGGAAGGGGAGGGGGGGCTACGAGCAGTACTTC
-	-	TRBV6-5	14	TRBJ2-5	CASSYSTGSETQYF	TGTGCCAGCAGTTACTCGACTGGGAGTGAGACCCAGTACTTC
once	-	TRBV5-1	15	TRBJ2-3	CASSPAPGSTDTQYF	TGCGCCAGCAGCCCCGCTCCGGGGAGCACAGATACGCAGTATTTT
-	-	TRBV7-6	14	TRBJ1-1	CASSLGASNTEAFF	TGTGCCAGCAGCTTAGGGGCCTCGAACACTGAAGCTTTCTTT
-	TRBD1	TRBV19	15	TRBJ2-2	CASRVGGLNTGELFF	TGTGCCAGTAGGGTAGGGGGCCTGAACACCGGGGAGCTGTTTTTT
-	TRBD1	TRBV7-2	16	TRBJ2-3	CASSTPGQGSTDTQYF	TGTGCCAGCAGCACGCCGGGACAGGGTAGCACAGATACGCAGTATTTT
-	-	TRBV7-9	14	TRBJ2-5	CASSLHEGGETQYF	TGTGCCAGCAGCCTTCATGAGGGCGGGGAGACCCAGTACTTC
-	TRBD2	TRBV4-2	18	TRBJ2-2	CASSQEFNQRGDTGELFF	TGTGCCAGCAGCCAAGAGTTTAACCAGCGGGGGGACACCGGGGAGCTGTTTTTT
once	TRBD2	TRBV7-9	16	TRBJ2-3	CASSLGGGGFTDTQYF	TGTGCCAGCAGCTTAGGTGGGGGGGGTTTTACAGATACGCAGTATTTT
-	-	TRBV29-1	13	TRBJ2-7	CSVEVVNSYEQYF	TGCAGCGTTGAAGTCGTCAACTCCTACGAGCAGTACTTC
-	-	TRBV5-5	13	TRBJ2-7	CASSLMRADEQYF	TGTGCCAGCAGCTTGATGAGGGCAGACGAGCAGTACTTC
-	-	TRBV6-1	15	TRBJ1-2	CASTTGTNNPYGYTF	TGTGCCAGCACCACCGGGACAAACAACCCGTATGGCTACACCTTC
-	-	TRBV6-1	18	TRBJ1-5	CASSEADVRQNSNQPQHF	TGTGCCAGCAGTGAAGCTGATGTCCGACAGAATAGCAATCAGCCCCAGCATTTT
few	-	TRBV7-3	18	TRBJ2-6	CASSPQPGRASGANVLTF	TGTGCCAGCAGCCCGCAACCAGGACGGGCCTCTGGGGCCAACGTCCTGACTTTC
-	-	TRBV7-3	17	TRBJ2-6	CASSLLGSGSGANVLTF	TGTGCCAGCAGCTTACTGGGGTCGGGCTCTGGGGCCAACGTCCTGACTTTC
once	TRBD1	TRBV19	14	TRBJ2-7	CASSGTGLRNEQYF	TGTGCCAGTAGTGGGACAGGTCTGAGAAACGAGCAGTACTTC
-	TRBD1	TRBV5-4	15	TRBJ1-1	CASSFRQGVNTEAFF	TGTGCCAGCAGCTTCAGACAGGGGGTGAACACTGAAGCTTTCTTT
-	-	TRBV27	14	TRBJ2-1	CASRFGDRFDEQFF	TGTGCCAGCAGATTCGGAGACAGGTTCGATGAGCAGTTCTTC
-	-	TRBV5-4	15	TRBJ1-2	CASSLQGRENYGYTF	TGTGCCAGCAGCTTACAGGGAAGGGAGAACTATGGCTACACCTTC
-	TRBD1	TRBV11-1	13	TRBJ1-1	CASSYDRVVEAFF	TGTGCCAGCAGCTACGACAGGGTAGTTGAAGCTTTCTTT
-	-	TRBV9	16	TRBJ2-7	CASSPRGARRIDEQYF	TGTGCCAGCAGCCCACGGGGGGCCCGAAGAATCGACGAGCAGTACTTC
-	-	TRBV28	16	TRBJ1-2	CASSLPGPRGGYGYTF	TGTGCCAGCAGCCTCCCGGGACCCCGGGGGGGGTATGGCTACACCTTC
few	TRBD1	TRBV5-6	17	TRBJ1-6	CASSSPARTGENSPLHF	TGTGCCAGCAGCTCGCCCGCAAGGACAGGAGAAAATTCACCCCTCCACTTT
-	-	TRBV19	14	TRBJ1-6	CASSGRAYNSPLHF	TGTGCCAGTAGCGGGAGGGCCTATAATTCACCCCTCCACTTT
-	-	TRBV20-1	11	TRBJ2-5	CSASGEETQYF	TGCAGTGCTAGCGGGGAGGAGACCCAGTACTTC
-	TRBD2	TRBV9	17	TRBJ2-5	CASSVGLTSGDGETQYF	TGTGCCAGCAGCGTAGGATTGACTAGCGGGGATGGGGAGACCCAGTACTTC
-	TRBD2	TRBV27	16	TRBJ2-1	CASSHTERGGRNEQFF	TGTGCCAGCAGTCACACTGAGCGGGGGGGCCGTAATGAGCAGTTCTTC
-	-	TRBV7-9	13	TRBJ2-5	CASSQAAGETQYF	TGTGCCAGCAGCCAGGCGGCGGGAGAGACCCAGTACTTC
-	TRBD1	TRBV27	16	TRBJ2-2	CASSFGTGVDTGELFF	TGTGCCAGCAGTTTCGGCACAGGGGTTGACACCGGGGAGCTGTTTTTT
-	-	TRBV5-1	13	TRBJ2-1	CASSPSSYNEQFF	TGCGCCAGCAGCCCGAGCTCCTACAATGAGCAGTTCTTC